These T cell receptor beta chains were read from a single sample in a study of graft-versus-host responses after intestinal transplantation. These receptors have no known antigen. Assay used: immunoSEQ multiplex PCR; TCRdb lists only in-frame clones, some missing. The data contain 90,000 to 150,000 clones, 85% to 95% of them singletons. The sample was unstimulated CD8+ T cells sorted from spleen or lymph node cells, taken before intestinal transplant. The receptors stem from a human donor who received an intestinal transplant. CDR3s include the opening cysteine and the closing phenylalanine or tryptophan. Size is stated for part of the rows, as once, few or many counts, or as a class when the clone is expanded.

CDR3 protein: CASSLGSGSPLEQYF
clone size: .
V gene: TRBV5-6

CDR3 protein: CASSLVARDSNRTNEKLFF
clone size: .
V gene: TRBV11-2

CDR3 protein: CASSPPLVGQRETQYF
clone size: .
V gene: TRBV28

CDR3 protein: CASSYSQTGGEKLFF
clone size: .
V gene: TRBV25-1

CDR3 protein: CASSTGGNQPQHF
clone size: .
V gene: TRBV19

CDR3 protein: CASSYSPGQDYGYTF
clone size: few
V gene: TRBV6-5

CDR3 protein: CASSSGQGNEQFF
clone size: .
V gene: TRBV7-8

CDR3 protein: CASSRMGLVMNEQYF
clone size: .
V gene: TRBV28

CDR3 protein: CATSRRLLGDYEQYF
clone size: .
V gene: TRBV15

CDR3 protein: CASSQVEWMGELFF
clone size: .
V gene: TRBV4-1

CDR3 protein: CASSQEFSYEQYF
clone size: .
V gene: TRBV4-2

CDR3 protein: CASSHLGGPEAFF
clone size: once
V gene: TRBV4-1

CDR3 protein: CASSLQGARIYEQYF
clone size: .
V gene: TRBV7-2

CDR3 protein: CASSLKGSAFYGYTF
clone size: .
V gene: TRBV27

CDR3 protein: CASSWTGTGSYNEQFF
clone size: .
V gene: TRBV7-9

CDR3 protein: CASSLDIGTSVYNEQFF
clone size: .
V gene: TRBV5-1

CDR3 protein: CASSTTMTVQETQYF
clone size: .
V gene: TRBV11-2

CDR3 protein: CASRDTDTQYF
clone size: once
V gene: TRBV2

CDR3 protein: CASSQAITSSYNEQFF
clone size: .
V gene: TRBV4-3

CDR3 protein: CASRLSGESQPQHF
clone size: .
V gene: TRBV28

CDR3 protein: CASSPSRLGTETQYF
clone size: few
V gene: TRBV7-9

CDR3 protein: CASSEPGTYSYEQYF
clone size: .
V gene: TRBV10-1

CDR3 protein: CASSPVIGGPYEQYF
clone size: .
V gene: TRBV7-6

CDR3 protein: CASSLTSRAGRYF
clone size: .
V gene: TRBV11-1

CDR3 protein: CSVLAGAGDEQFF
clone size: .
V gene: TRBV29-1

CDR3 protein: CASSPRTAYYYEQYF
clone size: .
V gene: TRBV7-9

CDR3 protein: CASSLPLVGYEQYF
clone size: .
V gene: TRBV28

CDR3 protein: CASSLLGGETQYF
clone size: .
V gene: TRBV27

CDR3 protein: CASSHGTGYTQYF
clone size: .
V gene: TRBV4-3

CDR3 protein: CASSPPANTEAFF
clone size: .
V gene: TRBV9

CDR3 protein: CARNLPLGRLAQDAQYF
clone size: .
V gene: TRBV7-5

CDR3 protein: CASSQGGGYTEAFF
clone size: .
V gene: TRBV4-1

CDR3 protein: CASSLEDRVTYEQYF
clone size: .
V gene: TRBV28

CDR3 protein: CASIQAENTGELFF
clone size: few
V gene: TRBV28

CDR3 protein: CASRGESQHF
clone size: .
V gene: TRBV6-1

CDR3 protein: CASSPNPGNQPQHF
clone size: .
V gene: TRBV27

CDR3 protein: CASSVSGINEKLFF
clone size: .
V gene: TRBV9

CDR3 protein: CASSAGTGGYEQYF
clone size: .
V gene: TRBV27

CDR3 protein: CASSLAGTATEAFF
clone size: .
V gene: TRBV11-1

CDR3 protein: CASSRSGGKGNTIYF
clone size: .
V gene: TRBV6-5

CDR3 protein: CASSGSGRSSYNEQFF
clone size: .
V gene: TRBV11-2

CDR3 protein: CASSVDGAGLAGTYEQYF
clone size: .
V gene: TRBV9

CDR3 protein: CASSVAFSYNEQFF
clone size: .
V gene: TRBV9

CDR3 protein: CASSQVQQAKNIQYF
clone size: .
V gene: TRBV4-1

CDR3 protein: CASSQDRRTGNTIYF
clone size: .
V gene: TRBV4-3

CDR3 protein: CASRGFYGTGELFF
clone size: .
V gene: TRBV27

CDR3 protein: CASSVSGSGITGELFF
clone size: once
V gene: TRBV9

CDR3 protein: CASSRVPGGEKLFF
clone size: .
V gene: TRBV28

CDR3 protein: CASSHLWVASSYEQYF
clone size: .
V gene: TRBV4-2

CDR3 protein: CASSLLRSSYNEQFF
clone size: .
V gene: TRBV7-3

CDR3 protein: CATSRDSSGNTIYF
clone size: .
V gene: TRBV15

CDR3 protein: CASHKGRGLGGYTF
clone size: .
V gene: TRBV28

CDR3 protein: CASSLGASEETQYF
clone size: .
V gene: TRBV7-8

CDR3 protein: CASSPGQGAGAFF
clone size: once
V gene: TRBV11-2

CDR3 protein: CASSLSLRGHEQFF
clone size: .
V gene: TRBV7-9

CDR3 protein: CASSLRGLQETQYF
clone size: .
V gene: TRBV5-1

CDR3 protein: CASSGREGGYEQYF
clone size: .
V gene: TRBV27

CDR3 protein: CASSSPVLAGRQETQYF
clone size: .
V gene: TRBV28

CDR3 protein: CASSLTGWGNQPQHF
clone size: .
V gene: TRBV28

CDR3 protein: CASSLGLAGAMETQYF
clone size: .
V gene: TRBV5-6